This T cell receptor beta chain was sequenced in a study of metastatic and nonmetastatic thyroid tumors. Study overall: The study looked at repertoires side by side in blood and in tumor or nodule tissue from malignant and benign thyroid patients. Overall study results and limits: Patients with malignant thyroid tumors reportedly had significantly higher TCR beta diversity than those with benign nodules, in blood and tumor.

This clone has only a few counts. The antigen is unknown. With MiXCR, TCRdb called clones anew from the PCR reads. The profile shows 8,500 to 10,000 clones, about 28% of them singletons. Each patient went into thyroid surgery without having received any treatment. The CDR3 has 16 amino acids. The germline V gene encodes CDR1 WNHNN and CDR2 SYGVQD (reference sequence). Trimming took off 0 bases at V and 6 bases at J, with 16 bases between the two ends. The material sequenced was tumor tissue. The rearrangement uses TRBV10-1 and TRBJ2-3; D might be TRBD2 (5 bases). The sequence derives from a female donor with papillary thyroid cancer or a benign thyroid nodule (not recorded which). Some clones in this sample may be carry-over from other donors' samples. The chain's CDR3 is CASSESVLMERDTQYF. As DNA, the CDR3 is TGCGCCAGCAGTGAGTCTGTACTAATGGAGCGGGATACGCAGTATTTT.